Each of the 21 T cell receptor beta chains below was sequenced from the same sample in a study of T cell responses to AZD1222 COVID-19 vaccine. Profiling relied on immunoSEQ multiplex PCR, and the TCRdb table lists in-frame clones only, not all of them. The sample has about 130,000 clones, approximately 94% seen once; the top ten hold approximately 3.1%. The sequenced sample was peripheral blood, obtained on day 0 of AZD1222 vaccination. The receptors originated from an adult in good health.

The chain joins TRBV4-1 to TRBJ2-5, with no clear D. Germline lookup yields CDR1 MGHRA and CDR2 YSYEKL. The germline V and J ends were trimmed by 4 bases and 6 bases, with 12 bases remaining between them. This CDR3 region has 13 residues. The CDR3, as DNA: TGCGCCAGCAGCCCGACTGGGATCAAGACCCAGTACTTC. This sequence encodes CASSPTGIKTQYF.

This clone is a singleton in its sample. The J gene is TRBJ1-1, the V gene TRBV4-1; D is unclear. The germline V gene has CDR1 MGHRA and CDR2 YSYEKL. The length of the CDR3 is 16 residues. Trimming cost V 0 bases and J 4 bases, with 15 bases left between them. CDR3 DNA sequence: TGCGCCAGCAGCCAAGATCGTAAAGGGCGGGGCACTGAAGCTTTCTTT. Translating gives CASSQDRKGRGTEAFF.

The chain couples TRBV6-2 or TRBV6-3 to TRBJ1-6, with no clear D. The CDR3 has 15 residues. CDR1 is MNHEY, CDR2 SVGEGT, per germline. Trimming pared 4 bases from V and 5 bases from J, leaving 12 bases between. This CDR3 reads CASSFQDLDNSPLHF. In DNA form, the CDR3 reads TGTGCCAGCAGTTTCCAGGATCTCGATAATTCACCCCTCCACTTT.

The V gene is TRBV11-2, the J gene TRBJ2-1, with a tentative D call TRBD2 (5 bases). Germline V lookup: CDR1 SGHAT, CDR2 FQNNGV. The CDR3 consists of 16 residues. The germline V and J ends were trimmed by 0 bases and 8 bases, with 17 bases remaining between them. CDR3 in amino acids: CASSLDSAHPKDEQFF. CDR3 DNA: TGTGCCAGCAGCTTAGATAGCGCTCACCCTAAGGATGAGCAGTTCTTC.

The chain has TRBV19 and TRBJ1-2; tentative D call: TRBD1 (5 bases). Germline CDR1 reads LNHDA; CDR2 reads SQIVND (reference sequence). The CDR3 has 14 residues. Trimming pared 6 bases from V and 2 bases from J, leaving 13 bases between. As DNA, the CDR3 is TGTGCCAGTAGGGAGGGACGCCAAAACTATGGCTACACCTTC. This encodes CASREGRQNYGYTF.

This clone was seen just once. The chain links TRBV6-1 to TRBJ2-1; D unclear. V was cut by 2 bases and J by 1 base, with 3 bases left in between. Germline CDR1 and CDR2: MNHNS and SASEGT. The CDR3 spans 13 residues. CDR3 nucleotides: TGTGCCAGCAGTGAATCGTCCTACAATGAGCAGTTCTTC. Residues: CASSESSYNEQFF.

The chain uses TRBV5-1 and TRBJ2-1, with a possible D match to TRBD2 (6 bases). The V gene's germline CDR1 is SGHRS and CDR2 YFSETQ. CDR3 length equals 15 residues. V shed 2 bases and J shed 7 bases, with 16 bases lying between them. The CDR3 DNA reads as TGCGCCAGCAGCTTCGGGGGACGCTTAGGTAATGAGCAGTTCTTC. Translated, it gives CASSFGGRLGNEQFF. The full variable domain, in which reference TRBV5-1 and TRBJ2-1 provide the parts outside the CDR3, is KAGVTQTPRYLIKTRGQQVTLSCSPISGHRSVSWYQQTPGQGLQFLFEYFSETQRNKGNFPGRFSGRQFSNSRSEMNVSTLELGDSALYLCASSFGGRLGNEQFFGPGTRLTVL.

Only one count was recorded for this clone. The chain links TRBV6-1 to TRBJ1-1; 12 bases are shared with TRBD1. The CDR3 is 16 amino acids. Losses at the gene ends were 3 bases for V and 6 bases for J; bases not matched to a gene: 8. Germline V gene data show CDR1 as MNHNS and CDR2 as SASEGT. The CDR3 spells CASSDRIGTGGPEAFF. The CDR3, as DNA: TGTGCCAGCAGTGACCGGATCGGGACAGGGGGCCCTGAAGCTTTCTTT.

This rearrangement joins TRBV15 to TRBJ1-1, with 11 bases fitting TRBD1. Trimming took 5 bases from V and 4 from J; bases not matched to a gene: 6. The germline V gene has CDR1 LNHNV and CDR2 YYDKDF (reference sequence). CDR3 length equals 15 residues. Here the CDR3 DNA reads TGTGCCACCAGCCGGGACAGGGGGGAGGTCACTGAAGCTTTCTTT. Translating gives CATSRDRGEVTEAFF.

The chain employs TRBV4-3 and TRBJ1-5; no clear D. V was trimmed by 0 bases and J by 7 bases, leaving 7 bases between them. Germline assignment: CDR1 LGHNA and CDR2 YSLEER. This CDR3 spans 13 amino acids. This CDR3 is CASSQDYAQPQHF. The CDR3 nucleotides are TGCGCCAGCAGCCAAGATTACGCCCAGCCCCAGCATTTT.

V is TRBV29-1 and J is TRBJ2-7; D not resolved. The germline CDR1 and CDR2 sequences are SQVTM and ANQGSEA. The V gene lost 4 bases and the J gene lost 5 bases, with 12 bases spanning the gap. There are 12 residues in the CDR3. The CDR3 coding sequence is TGCAGCGTTGGGCCGGGTTGGGACGAGCAGTACTTC. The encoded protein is CSVGPGWDEQYF.

CDR3 amino acids: CATSAPGTGNTGELFF. The CDR3 DNA reads as TGTGCCACCAGTGCCCCTGGGACGGGAAACACCGGGGAGCTGTTTTTT. The gene calls are TRBV24-1 and TRBJ2-2; D may be TRBD1 or TRBD2 (5 bases each). CDR3 size: 16 residues. Trimming took off 5 bases at V and 2 bases at J, with 14 bases between the two ends. Looked up from germline, CDR1 is KGHDR and CDR2 is SFDVKD.

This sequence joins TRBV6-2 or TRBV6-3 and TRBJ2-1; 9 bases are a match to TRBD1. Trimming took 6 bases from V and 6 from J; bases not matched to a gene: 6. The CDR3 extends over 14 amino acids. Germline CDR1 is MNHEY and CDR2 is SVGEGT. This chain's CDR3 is CASSRQGEANEQFF. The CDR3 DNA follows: TGTGCCAGCAGCCGACAGGGGGAGGCCAATGAGCAGTTCTTC.

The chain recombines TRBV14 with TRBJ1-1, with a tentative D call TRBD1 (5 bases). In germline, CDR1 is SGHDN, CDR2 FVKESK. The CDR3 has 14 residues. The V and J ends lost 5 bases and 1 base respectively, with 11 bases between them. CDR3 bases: TGTGCCAGCAGCTACGACAGCACGAACACTGAAGCTTTCTTT. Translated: CASSYDSTNTEAFF.

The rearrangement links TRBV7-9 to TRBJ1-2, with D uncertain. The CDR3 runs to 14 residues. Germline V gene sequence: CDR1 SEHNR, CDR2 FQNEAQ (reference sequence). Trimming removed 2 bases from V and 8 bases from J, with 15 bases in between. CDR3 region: CASSLSLGKKGYTF. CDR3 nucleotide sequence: TGTGCCAGCAGCTTATCTCTGGGGAAGAAGGGCTACACCTTC.

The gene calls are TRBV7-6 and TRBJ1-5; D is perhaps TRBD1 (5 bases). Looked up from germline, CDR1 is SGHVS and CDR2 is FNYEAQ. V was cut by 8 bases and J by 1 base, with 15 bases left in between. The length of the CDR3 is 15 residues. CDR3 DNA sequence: TGTGCCAGCGCCCCGCGGGACTACAGCAATCAGCCCCAGCATTTT. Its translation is CASAPRDYSNQPQHF.

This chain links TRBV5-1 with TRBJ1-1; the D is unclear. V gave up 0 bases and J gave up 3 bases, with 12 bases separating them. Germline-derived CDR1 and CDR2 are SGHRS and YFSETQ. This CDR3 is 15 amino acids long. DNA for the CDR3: TGCGCCAGCAGCTTGGGGGCAGCCCTTTACACTGAAGCTTTCTTT. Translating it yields CASSLGAALYTEAFF. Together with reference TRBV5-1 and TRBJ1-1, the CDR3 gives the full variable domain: KAGVTQTPRYLIKTRGQQVTLSCSPISGHRSVSWYQQTPGQGLQFLFEYFSETQRNKGNFPGRFSGRQFSNSRSEMNVSTLELGDSALYLCASSLGAALYTEAFFGQGTRLTVV.

The CDR3 loop is CASRRSNYGYTF. In DNA, the CDR3 is TGTGCCAGCCGGAGGTCTAACTATGGCTACACCTTC. The chain employs TRBV27 and TRBJ1-2; D gene unclear. The CDR3 extends over 12 amino acids. V lost 8 bases and J lost 0, with 7 bases in between. Germline V gene data show CDR1 as MNHEY and CDR2 as SMNVEV (reference sequence).

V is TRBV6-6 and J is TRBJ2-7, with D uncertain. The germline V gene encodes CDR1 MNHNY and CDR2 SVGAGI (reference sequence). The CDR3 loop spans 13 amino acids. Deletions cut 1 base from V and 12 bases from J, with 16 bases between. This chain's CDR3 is CASSYFDPPVVYF. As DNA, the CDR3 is TGTGCCAGCAGTTACTTTGACCCGCCCGTGGTGTACTTC.

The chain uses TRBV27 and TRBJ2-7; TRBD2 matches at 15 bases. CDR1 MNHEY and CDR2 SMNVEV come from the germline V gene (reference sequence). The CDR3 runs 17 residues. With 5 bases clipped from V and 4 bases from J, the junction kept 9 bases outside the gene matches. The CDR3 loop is CASSITPGTSGRYEQYF. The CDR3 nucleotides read TGTGCCAGCAGTATCACGCCCGGGACTAGCGGGAGGTACGAGCAGTACTTC.

In DNA form, the CDR3 reads TGTGCCAGCAGCTTAGAGGCGGGAGCGCGGGAGCAGTACTTC. Protein sequence: CASSLEAGAREQYF. This chain joins TRBV7-2 and TRBJ2-7, with 7 bases fitting TRBD2. The CDR3 is 14 residues long. The V and J ends lost 1 base and 7 bases, in that order; junction bases with no gene match: 7. Germline-derived CDR1 and CDR2 are SGHTA and FQGNSA.